The clone carrying this TCR beta chain has more than one count but fewer than ten. Its antigen is unidentified. The source of the sample is a study of blood T cells in healthy people across ages. Regarding the study as a whole: Older age went with lower TCR beta diversity per million T cells, in a roughly linear way.

The V gene's germline CDR1 is MNHEY and CDR2 SMNVEV (reference sequence). V was pared by 5 bases and J by 0 bases, with 11 bases between. There are 15 residues in the CDR3. Primed by a sample-barcoded 5' primer and a J-beta primer mix, a second PCR proceeded for 7 to 11 cycles. TCRdb reprocessed the 5' RACE reads via MiXCR and lists one record per CDR3 protein. The data contain about 1.4 million distinct CDR3 sequences, approximately 60% of them seen just once; the ten biggest clones take up 6.5% to 8%. Sequencing was performed on blood. The sequence came from a man aged 18 to 29 in good health. V gene TRBV27 combines with J gene TRBJ2-1; either TRBD1 or TRBD2 may fit D (5 bases each). DNA of the CDR3: TGTGCCAGCAGTCCGATGGGGGACTCCTACAATGAGCAGTTCTTC. This codes for CASSPMGDSYNEQFF.